The TCR beta chain under discussion was sequenced for a study of shared clonotypes between healthy human individuals. General study points: Clonotype sharing among donors, it was expected, would be affected by sequencing depth.

The team ran DNA from unsorted PBMCs on ten immunoSEQ deep assay plates for sequencing. TCRdb's copy holds only in-frame clones and misses some; the assay was immunoSEQ multiplex PCR. The sample gives 450,000 to 500,000 clones, over 70% of which show up once; roughly 12% is in the top ten. About this clone: Its antigen is not known. A far larger clone is just one base off, so this is likely a read error.

CDR1 is MDHEN and CDR2 is SYDVKM in the germline V gene. The CDR3 runs to 15 residues. This chain uses TRBV28 with TRBJ1-1; the match to TRBD1 covers 9 bases. Sequencing input: PBMCs. This TCR derives from a middle-aged woman in good health. Some clones in this sample may be carry-over from other donors' samples. The CDR3 DNA follows: TGTGCCAGCAGTTCAACAGGGGGCGTTTACACTGAATCTTTCTTT. Protein sequence: CASSSTGGVYTESFF.